The 20 T cell receptor beta chains reported below all come from one sample, sequenced in a study of post-analysis software for immune sequencing data. No antigen has been assigned to these receptors. Researchers reported that TCR beta cDNA libraries carried unique molecular identifiers. TCRdb fed the PCR reads into MiXCR, producing one record per CDR3 protein. The repertoire holds approximately 690,000 distinct CDR3 sequences, with around 64% as singletons. Study-wide points: There were five TRBV segments more frequent in patients than controls, and TRBV5-6, TRBV5-1 and TRBV20-1 were among them.

Sequencing used blood. The receptors derive from a girl aged 2-9 years with multiple sclerosis.

The chain uses TRBV6-5 and TRBJ2-1; 12 nucleotides line up with TRBD2. This CDR3 has 15 residues. V lost 1 base, J lost 13 bases, and 8 bases stayed unmatched. From germline, CDR1 is MNHEY and CDR2 SVGAGI. CDR3 protein: CASSYLTSGRGDQFF. For the CDR3, the DNA is TGTGCCAGCAGTTACTTGACTAGCGGGAGAGGGGATCAGTTCTTC.

A note on this clonotype: The junction does not match germline at one end; this may be a read error. V gene TRBV4-3 combines with J gene TRBJ1-2, with a tentative D call TRBD1 (5 bases). The CDR3 consists of 16 residues. Germline V gene data show CDR1 as LGHNA and CDR2 as YSLEER. The CDR3 nucleotides read TGCGCCAGCAGCCAAGATAGAAGGGGATCTAACTATGGCTGCACCTTC. Translated: CASSQDRRGSNYGCTF.

A few counts support this clonotype. V is TRBV27 and J is TRBJ2-7; 8 bases are shared with TRBD2. V shed 5 bases, J shed 0 bases, and the junction held 3 bases outside the gene matches. CDR3 size: 14 residues. Per the germline V gene, CDR1 is MNHEY and CDR2 is SMNVEV (reference sequence). CDR3 in amino acids: CASSGGGSSYEQYF. In DNA, the CDR3 is TGTGCCAGCAGTGGCGGGGGGAGCTCCTACGAGCAGTACTTC.

This rearrangement joins TRBV4-2 to TRBJ2-7; no clear D gene. Per the germline V gene, CDR1 is LGHNA and CDR2 is YNFKEQ. The length of the CDR3 is 15 residues. V lost 0 bases and J lost 3, with 12 bases in between. The CDR3 sequence: CASSQDDRAGYEQYF. In DNA form, the CDR3 reads TGTGCCAGCAGCCAAGATGATCGGGCCGGCTACGAGCAGTACTTC.

The V call is TRBV11-2, the J call TRBJ2-7; D may be TRBD1 (6 bases). Trimming removed 8 bases from V and 5 bases from J, with 16 bases in between. In germline, CDR1 is SGHAT, CDR2 FQNNGV. CDR3 length: 13 residues. As DNA, the CDR3 is TGTGCCAGCCGCCTACAGGGTTCCCACGAGCAGTACTTC. Its protein product is CASRLQGSHEQYF.

The table lists this clonotype with a few counts. The chain employs TRBV29-1 and TRBJ1-2; D gene unclear. Trimming took 7 bases from V and 3 from J, leaving 15 bases between them. In germline, CDR1 is SQVTM, CDR2 ANQGSEA. This CDR3 has 13 amino acids. The chain's CDR3 is CSAGGPTDYGYTF. CDR3 nucleotide sequence: TGCAGCGCCGGAGGGCCGACGGACTATGGCTACACCTTC.

The chain couples TRBV20-1 to TRBJ1-2, with D tentatively TRBD1 (6 bases). CDR3 length equals 14 residues. V shed 3 bases and J shed 0 bases, with 11 bases lying between them. The germline V gene has CDR1 DFQATT and CDR2 SNEGSKA (reference sequence). The DNA of the CDR3 is TGCAGTGCTAGGAGGACAGATGCTAACTATGGCTACACCTTC. It is translated as CSARRTDANYGYTF.

V gene TRBV7-9 combines with J gene TRBJ2-1; TRBD2 agrees at 9 bases. Germline CDR1 is SEHNR and CDR2 is FQNEAQ (reference sequence). CDR3 length equals 17 residues. J lost 2 bases, V lost 5 bases, and 10 bases had no gene match. This CDR3 reads CASSPRRGRAAYNEQFF. The CDR3 DNA follows: TGTGCCAGCAGCCCCCGCCGCGGGAGGGCGGCCTACAATGAGCAGTTCTTC.

This clonotype has only one observation. The chain uses TRBV20-1 and TRBJ1-1; TRBD1 might be the D (5 bases). The CDR3 is made up of 14 amino acids. Germline V gene lookup returns CDR1 DFQATT and CDR2 SNEGSKA (reference sequence). V was clipped by 3 bases and J by 3 bases, with 14 bases between them. The CDR3 coding sequence is TGCAGTGCTAGCATGGGGGGGGGAGACACTGAAGCTTTCTTT. Residues: CSASMGGGDTEAFF.

This clonotype was found a few times. The V gene is TRBV6-6, the J gene TRBJ1-1, with no clear D. Germline V gives CDR1 MNHNY, CDR2 SVGAGI (reference sequence). This CDR3 is built from 12 residues. V lost 5 bases and J lost 10, with 14 bases in between. As DNA, the CDR3 is TGTGCCAGCAGTCTCCCGCCCCAGAGAGCTTTCTTT. Its protein is CASSLPPQRAFF.

The chain recombines TRBV7-6 with TRBJ2-3; D is unresolved. V was clipped by 2 bases and J by 2 bases, with 14 bases between them. Germline CDR1 and CDR2: SGHVS and FNYEAQ. The CDR3 loop spans 16 amino acids. DNA for the CDR3: TGTGCCAGCAGCTTAAAGGTTTGGGGATCCACAGATACGCAGTATTTT. Its translation is CASSLKVWGSTDTQYF. The entire variable domain, with the rest obtained from reference TRBV7-6 and TRBJ2-3, is as follows: GAGVSQSPRYKVTKRGQDVALRCDPISGHVSLYWYRQALGQGPEFLTYFNYEAQQDKSGLPNDRFSAERPEGSISTLTIQRTEQRDSAMYRCASSLKVWGSTDTQYFGPGTRLTVL.

The V gene is TRBV7-9, the J gene TRBJ1-5; D is uncertain. This CDR3 contains 12 residues. Per germline, CDR1 SEHNR and CDR2 FQNEAQ (reference sequence). The V end was cut by 6 bases, the J end by 7 bases, with 10 bases between. The CDR3 sequence is CASSFTNQPQHF. The CDR3 region has the DNA TGTGCCAGCAGTTTCACGAACCAGCCCCAGCATTTT.

In its sample, this clonotype was seen a few times. CDR3 in DNA: TGCGCCAGCAGCAGTAGCGGGAGGGACAGCGAGCAGTACTTC. It codes for CASSSSGRDSEQYF. The chain employs TRBV5-1 and TRBJ2-4; 11 bases line up with TRBD2. The closer fit of TRBJ2-7 to the DNA end suggests the J call may be wrong. The V gene's germline CDR1 is SGHRS and CDR2 YFSETQ. The CDR3 runs 14 residues.

This clonotype showed up just a few times. The gene calls are TRBV27 and TRBJ2-1; D uncertain. CDR1 and CDR2 from the germline V gene are MNHEY and SMNVEV (reference sequence). Trimming stripped 0 bases from V and 7 bases from J, with 10 bases between. This CDR3 has 14 residues. The CDR3 sequence: CASSLSVLLNEQFF. CDR3 sequence (DNA): TGTGCCAGCAGTTTATCCGTCCTGCTTAATGAGCAGTTCTTC.

This clonotype was recorded a few times. CDR3 DNA: TGTGCCAGCACTTCGGGGTTCCAAGAGACCCAGTACTTC. Its translation is CASTSGFQETQYF. The V gene is TRBV6-6, the J gene TRBJ2-5, with D tentatively TRBD2 (5 bases). CDR1 MNHNY and CDR2 SVGAGI come from the germline V gene (reference sequence). V dropped 7 bases and J dropped 1 base, with 10 bases sitting between them. The CDR3 runs to 13 residues.

The gene calls are TRBV2 and TRBJ1-1; D is unresolved. The CDR3 contains 16 residues. Germline V gene lookup returns CDR1 SNHLY and CDR2 FYNNEI. Deletions cut 3 bases from V and 3 bases from J, with 17 bases between. The CDR3, as DNA: TGTGCCAGCAGTGATTTGGTGGGCCTGAGGGACACTGAAGCTTTCTTT. It encodes CASSDLVGLRDTEAFF.

Here the CDR3 reads CSVAQGEKQPQHF. In DNA, the CDR3 is TGCAGCGTTGCCCAGGGGGAAAAGCAGCCCCAGCATTTT. The gene calls are TRBV29-1 and TRBJ1-5; TRBD1 matches at 7 bases. The V gene's germline CDR1 is SQVTM and CDR2 ANQGSEA. Trimming cost V 4 bases and J 7 bases; bases outside gene matches: 7. The CDR3 loop spans 13 amino acids. Variable domain in full (rest from reference TRBV29-1 and TRBJ1-5): SAVISQKPSRDICQRGTSLTIQCQVDSQVTMMFWYRQQPGQSLTLIATANQGSEATYESGFVIDKFPISRPNLTFSTLTVSNMSPEDSSIYLCSVAQGEKQPQHFGDGTRLSIL.

The chain links TRBV28 to TRBJ2-3, with 7 bases identical to TRBD1. The CDR3 has 14 amino acids. Unmatched junction bases numbered 6, after V lost 4 bases and J lost 5 bases. Germline CDR1 MDHEN, CDR2 SYDVKM. The CDR3 DNA sequence: TGTGCCAGCAGTTCAGAGGGGGCGGAAGATACGCAGTATTTT. As protein: CASSSEGAEDTQYF.

This clonotype was counted only a few times. V gene TRBV10-3 combines with J gene TRBJ2-6; TRBD2 is a possible D gene (6 bases). Trimming removed 3 bases from V and 1 base from J, with 16 bases in between. Germline V gene lookup returns CDR1 ENHRY and CDR2 SYGVKD. The CDR3 is 18 amino acids. Here the CDR3 reads CAISEKGGRRSGANVLTF. The CDR3 nucleotides are TGTGCCATCAGTGAAAAGGGAGGCCGTCGGTCTGGGGCCAACGTCCTGACTTTC.

On this clonotype: One end of the junction is discordant with germline, which a read error may explain. The chain combines TRBV7-8 with TRBJ2-6, with D possibly TRBD2 on 5 matching bases. This CDR3 is built from 14 residues. Germline loops: CDR1 SGHVS, CDR2 FQNEAQ. The chain's CDR3 is CVSGPVAGANVLTF. CDR3 nucleotide sequence: TGTGTCAGCGGACCAGTAGCGGGGGCCAACGTCCTGACTTTC.